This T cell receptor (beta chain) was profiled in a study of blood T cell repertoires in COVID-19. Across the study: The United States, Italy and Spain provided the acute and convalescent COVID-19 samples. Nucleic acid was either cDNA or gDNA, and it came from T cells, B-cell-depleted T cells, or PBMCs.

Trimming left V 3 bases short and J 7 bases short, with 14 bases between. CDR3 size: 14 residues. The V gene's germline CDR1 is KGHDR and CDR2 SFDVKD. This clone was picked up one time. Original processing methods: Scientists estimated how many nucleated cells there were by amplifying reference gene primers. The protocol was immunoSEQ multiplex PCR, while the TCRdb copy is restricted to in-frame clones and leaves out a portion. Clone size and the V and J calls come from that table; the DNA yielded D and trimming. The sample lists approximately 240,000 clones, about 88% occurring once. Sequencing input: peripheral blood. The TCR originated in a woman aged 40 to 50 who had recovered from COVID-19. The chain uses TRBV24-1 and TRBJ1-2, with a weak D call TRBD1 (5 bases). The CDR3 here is CATSDPTALSGYTF. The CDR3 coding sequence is TGTGCCACCAGTGATCCGACAGCTTTGAGTGGCTACACCTTC.